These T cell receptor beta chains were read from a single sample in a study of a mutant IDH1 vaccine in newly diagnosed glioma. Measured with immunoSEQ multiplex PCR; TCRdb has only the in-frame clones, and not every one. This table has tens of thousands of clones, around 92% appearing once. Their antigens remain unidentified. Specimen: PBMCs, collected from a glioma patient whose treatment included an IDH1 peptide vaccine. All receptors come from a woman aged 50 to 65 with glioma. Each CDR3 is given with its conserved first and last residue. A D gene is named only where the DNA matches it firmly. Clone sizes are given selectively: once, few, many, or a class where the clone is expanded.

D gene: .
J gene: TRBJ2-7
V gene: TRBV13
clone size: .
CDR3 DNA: TGTGCCAGCAGCTCCGGGACACGCGAGCAGTACTTC
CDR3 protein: CASSSGTREQYF

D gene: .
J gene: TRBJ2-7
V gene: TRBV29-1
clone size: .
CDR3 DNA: TGCAGCGCCCGGGAGACTACCTACGAGCAGTACTTC
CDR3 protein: CSARETTYEQYF

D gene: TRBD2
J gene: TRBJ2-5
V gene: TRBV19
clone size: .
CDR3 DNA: TGTGCCAGTAGTTTCTGGACTAGCGACAGGGAGACCCAGTACTTC
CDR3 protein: CASSFWTSDRETQYF

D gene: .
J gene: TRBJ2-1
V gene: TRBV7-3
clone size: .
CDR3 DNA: TGTGCCAGCAGCTCCCACGGGACTCCTTCCCCCTACAATGAGCAGTTCTTC
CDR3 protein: CASSSHGTPSPYNEQFF

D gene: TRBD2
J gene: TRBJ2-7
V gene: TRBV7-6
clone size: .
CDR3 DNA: TGTGCCAGCAGCTTCTCGCGGGAGCGTGACGAGCAGTACTTC
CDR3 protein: CASSFSRERDEQYF

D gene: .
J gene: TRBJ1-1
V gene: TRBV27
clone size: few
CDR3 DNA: TGTGCCAGCCGCGGGAGGGGAAGAACTGAAGCTTTCTTT
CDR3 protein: CASRGRGRTEAFF

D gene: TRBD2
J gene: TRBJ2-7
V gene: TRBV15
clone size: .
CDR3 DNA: TGTGCCACCAGCAGAGACGGACTAGCGGGTAGGGACGAGCAGTACTTC
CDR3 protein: CATSRDGLAGRDEQYF

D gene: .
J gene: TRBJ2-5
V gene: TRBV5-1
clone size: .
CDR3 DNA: TGCGCCAGCAGCCTCAGACAGACCCAACAAGAGACCCAGTACTTC
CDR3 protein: CASSLRQTQQETQYF

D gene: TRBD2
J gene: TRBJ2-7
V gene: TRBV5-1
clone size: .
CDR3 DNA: TGCGCCAGCAGCCGCGGGACTAGCGCCTACGAGCAGTACTTC
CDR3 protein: CASSRGTSAYEQYF

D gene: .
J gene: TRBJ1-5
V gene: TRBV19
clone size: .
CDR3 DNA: TGTGCCAGTAGTATAGTGATGGGGGCAAGCAATCAGCCCCAGCATTTT
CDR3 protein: CASSIVMGASNQPQHF

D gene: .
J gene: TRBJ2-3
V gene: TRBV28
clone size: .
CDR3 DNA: TGTGCCAGCAGAACACCGGGGCAGCTGACGATGAAAGATACGCAGTATTTT
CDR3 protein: CASRTPGQLTMKDTQYF

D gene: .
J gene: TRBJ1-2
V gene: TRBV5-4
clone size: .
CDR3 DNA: TGTGCCAGCAGCTTGGTAGCAGGCGACTACATCTATGGCTACACCTTC
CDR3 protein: CASSLVAGDYIYGYTF

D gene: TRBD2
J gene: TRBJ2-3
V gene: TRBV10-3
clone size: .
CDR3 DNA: TGTGCCATCCGTCCGGGACTAGCAACAGATACGCAGTATTTT
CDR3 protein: CAIRPGLATDTQYF

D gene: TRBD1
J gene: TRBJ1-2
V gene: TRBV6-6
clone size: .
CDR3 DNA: TGTGCCACCGGACAGGGACCTAACTATGGCTACACCTTC
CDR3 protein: CATGQGPNYGYTF

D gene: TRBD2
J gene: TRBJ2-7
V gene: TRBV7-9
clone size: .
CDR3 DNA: TGTGCCAGCAGCTACGGACGACTAGCGGCCTACGAGCAGTACTTC
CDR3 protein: CASSYGRLAAYEQYF

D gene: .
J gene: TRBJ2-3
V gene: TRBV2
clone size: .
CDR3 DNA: TGTGCCAGCAGTTTACAGGGGACTAGCACAGATACGCAGTATTTT
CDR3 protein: CASSLQGTSTDTQYF

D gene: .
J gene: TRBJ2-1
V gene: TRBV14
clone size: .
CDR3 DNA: TGTGCCAGCAGCCAAGAAGAGGGGGGTGAGCAGTTCTTC
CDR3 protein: CASSQEEGGEQFF

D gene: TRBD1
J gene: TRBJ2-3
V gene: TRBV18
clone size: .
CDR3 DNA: TGTGCCAGCTCACCACGTCTCGGACAGGGAGGCACAGATACGCAGTATTTT
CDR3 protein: CASSPRLGQGGTDTQYF

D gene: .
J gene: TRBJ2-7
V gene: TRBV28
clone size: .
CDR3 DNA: TGTGCCAGCAGACCACAATCAGGAGCGCGGGATGAGCAGTACTTC
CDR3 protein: CASRPQSGARDEQYF

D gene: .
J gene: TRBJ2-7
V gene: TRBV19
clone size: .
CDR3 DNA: TGTGCCAGTAGTATGGTGGGAAGCTCCTACGAGCAGTACTTC
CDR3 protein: CASSMVGSSYEQYF

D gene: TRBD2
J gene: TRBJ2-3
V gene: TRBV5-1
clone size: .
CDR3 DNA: TGCGCCAGCAGTTCTCATAGGACTAGCGGGAGAGGTACAGATACGCAGTATTTT
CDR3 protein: CASSSHRTSGRGTDTQYF

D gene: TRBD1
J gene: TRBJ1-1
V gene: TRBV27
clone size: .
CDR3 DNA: TGTGCCAGCAGTCCCCGGGGCAGGGGGCGCGTCGGGACTGAAGCTTTCTTT
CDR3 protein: CASSPRGRGRVGTEAFF

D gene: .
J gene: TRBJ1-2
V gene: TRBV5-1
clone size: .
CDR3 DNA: TGCGCCAGCAGCCCCGGGACGGGCAACTATGGCTACACCTTC
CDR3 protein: CASSPGTGNYGYTF

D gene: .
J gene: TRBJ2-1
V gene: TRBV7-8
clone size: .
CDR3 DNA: TGTGCCAGCAGCCCGTACCGGGACGGCTCCTACAATGAGCAGTTCTTC
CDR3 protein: CASSPYRDGSYNEQFF

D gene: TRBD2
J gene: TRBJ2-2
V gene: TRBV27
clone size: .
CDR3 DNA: TGTGCCAGCAGTTTAAGGGCTAGCGGGAGTTCGGGTACCGGGGAGCTGTTTTTT
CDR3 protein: CASSLRASGSSGTGELFF